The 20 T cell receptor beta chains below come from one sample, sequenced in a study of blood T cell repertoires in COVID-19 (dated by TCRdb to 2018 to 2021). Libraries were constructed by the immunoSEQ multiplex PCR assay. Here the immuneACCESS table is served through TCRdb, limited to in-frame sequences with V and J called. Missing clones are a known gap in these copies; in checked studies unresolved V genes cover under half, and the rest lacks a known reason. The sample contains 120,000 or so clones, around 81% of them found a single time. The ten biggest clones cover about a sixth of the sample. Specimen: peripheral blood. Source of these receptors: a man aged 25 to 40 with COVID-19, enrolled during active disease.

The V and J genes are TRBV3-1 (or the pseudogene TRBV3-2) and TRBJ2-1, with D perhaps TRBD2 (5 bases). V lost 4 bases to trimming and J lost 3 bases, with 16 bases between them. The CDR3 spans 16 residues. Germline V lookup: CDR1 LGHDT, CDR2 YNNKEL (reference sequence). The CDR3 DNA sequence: TGTGCCAGCAGCCCCCAATTACTTCGGGGCTACAATGAGCAGTTCTTC. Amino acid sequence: CASSPQLLRGYNEQFF.

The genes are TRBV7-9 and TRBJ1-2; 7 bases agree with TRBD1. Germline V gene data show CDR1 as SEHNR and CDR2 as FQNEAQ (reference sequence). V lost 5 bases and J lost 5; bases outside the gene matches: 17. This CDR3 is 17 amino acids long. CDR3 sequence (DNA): TGTGCCAGCAGCCGGAACGACAGGGCCAACCTTTGGTATGGCTACACCTTC. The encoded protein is CASSRNDRANLWYGYTF.

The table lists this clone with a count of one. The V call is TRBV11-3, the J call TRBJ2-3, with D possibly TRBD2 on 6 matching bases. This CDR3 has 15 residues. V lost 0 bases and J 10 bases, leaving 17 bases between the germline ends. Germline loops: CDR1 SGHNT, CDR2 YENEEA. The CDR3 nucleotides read TGTGCCAGCAGCTTAGATGTCTTCCGCGGGAATGCGCAGTATTTT. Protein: CASSLDVFRGNAQYF.

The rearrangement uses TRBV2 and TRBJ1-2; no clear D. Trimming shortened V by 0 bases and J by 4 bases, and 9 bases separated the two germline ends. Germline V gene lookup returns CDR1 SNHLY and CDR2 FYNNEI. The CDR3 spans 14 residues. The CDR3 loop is CASSEAQASYGYTF. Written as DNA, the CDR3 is TGTGCCAGCAGTGAAGCGCAGGCCTCCTATGGCTACACCTTC.

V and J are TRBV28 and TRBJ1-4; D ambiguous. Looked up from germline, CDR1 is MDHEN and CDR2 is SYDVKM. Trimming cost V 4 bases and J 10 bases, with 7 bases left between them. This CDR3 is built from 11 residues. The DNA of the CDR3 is TGTGCCAGCAGTTCAGAGGGAAAACTGTTTTTT. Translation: CASSSEGKLFF.

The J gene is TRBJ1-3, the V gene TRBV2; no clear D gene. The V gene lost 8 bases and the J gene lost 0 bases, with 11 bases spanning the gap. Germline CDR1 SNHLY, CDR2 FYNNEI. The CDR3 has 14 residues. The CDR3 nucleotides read TGTGCCAGCTCCCCCCTGCGCTCTGGAAACACCATATATTTT. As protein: CASSPLRSGNTIYF.

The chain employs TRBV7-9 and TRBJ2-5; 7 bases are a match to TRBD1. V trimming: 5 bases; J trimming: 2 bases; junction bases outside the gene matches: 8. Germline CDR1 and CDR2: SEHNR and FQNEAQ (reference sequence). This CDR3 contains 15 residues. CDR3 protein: CASSARTGPQETQYF. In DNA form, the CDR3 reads TGTGCCAGCAGCGCGCGGACAGGTCCACAAGAGACCCAGTACTTC.

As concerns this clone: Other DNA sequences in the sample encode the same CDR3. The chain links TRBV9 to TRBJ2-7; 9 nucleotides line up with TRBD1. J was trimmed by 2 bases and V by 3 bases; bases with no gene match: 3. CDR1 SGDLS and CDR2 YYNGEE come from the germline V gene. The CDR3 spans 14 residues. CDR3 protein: CASSAGTGTYEQYF. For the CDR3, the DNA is TGTGCCAGCAGCGCCGGGACAGGGACCTACGAGCAGTACTTC.

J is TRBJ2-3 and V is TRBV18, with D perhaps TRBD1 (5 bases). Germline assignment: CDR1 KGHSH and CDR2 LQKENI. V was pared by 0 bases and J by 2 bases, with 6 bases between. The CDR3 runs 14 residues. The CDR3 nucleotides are TGTGCCAGCTCACCACCGGGGCTCACAGATACGCAGTATTTT. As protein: CASSPPGLTDTQYF. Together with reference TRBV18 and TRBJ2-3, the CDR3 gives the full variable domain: NAGVMQNPRHLVRRRGQEARLRCSPMKGHSHVYWYRQLPEEGLKFMVYLQKENIIDESGMPKERFSAEFPKEGPSILRIQQVVRGDSAAYFCASSPPGLTDTQYFGPGTRLTVL.

The CDR3 reads CASSRRGTGWEQYF. CDR3 bases: TGTGCCAGCAGCCGCAGGGGGACAGGGTGGGAGCAGTACTTC. This chain joins TRBV28 and TRBJ2-7; 9 bases agree with TRBD1. Trimming cost V 6 bases and J 7 bases; bases outside gene matches: 10. Germline lookup yields CDR1 MDHEN and CDR2 SYDVKM. CDR3 length: 14 amino acids.

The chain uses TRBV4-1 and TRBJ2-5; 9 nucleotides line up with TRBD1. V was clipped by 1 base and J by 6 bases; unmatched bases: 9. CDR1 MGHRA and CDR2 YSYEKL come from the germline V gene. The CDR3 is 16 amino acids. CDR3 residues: CASSQAGQGVRKTQYF. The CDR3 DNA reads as TGCGCCAGCAGCCAAGCGGGACAGGGCGTGAGAAAGACCCAGTACTTC.

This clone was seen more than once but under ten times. CDR3 sequence reads: CASSRSPGDTIYF. The DNA for the CDR3 is TGTGCCAGCAGCAGATCGCCCGGGGACACCATATATTTT. The gene calls are TRBV7-2 and TRBJ1-3; D uncertain. The ends were cut back, 5 bases at V and 8 bases at J, with 13 bases in the middle. The CDR3 loop spans 13 amino acids. The germline CDR1 and CDR2 sequences are SGHTA and FQGNSA.

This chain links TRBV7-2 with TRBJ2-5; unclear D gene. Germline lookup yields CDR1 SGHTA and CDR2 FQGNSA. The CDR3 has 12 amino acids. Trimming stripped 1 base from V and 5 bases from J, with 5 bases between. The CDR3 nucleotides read TGTGCCAGCAGCTTAGAAGCGGAGACCCAGTACTTC. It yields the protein CASSLEAETQYF.

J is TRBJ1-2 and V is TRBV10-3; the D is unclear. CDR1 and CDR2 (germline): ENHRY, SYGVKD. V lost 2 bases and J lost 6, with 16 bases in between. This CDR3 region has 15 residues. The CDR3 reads CAISETSVGQDGYTF. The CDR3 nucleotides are TGTGCCATCAGTGAGACCTCGGTTGGGCAGGATGGCTACACCTTC.

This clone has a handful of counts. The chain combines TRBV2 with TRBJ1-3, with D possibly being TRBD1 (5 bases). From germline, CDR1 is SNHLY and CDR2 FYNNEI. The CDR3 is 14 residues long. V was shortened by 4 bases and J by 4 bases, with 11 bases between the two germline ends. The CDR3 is CASSGGLIGNTIYF. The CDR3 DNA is TGTGCCAGCAGTGGGGGACTTATAGGAAACACCATATATTTT.

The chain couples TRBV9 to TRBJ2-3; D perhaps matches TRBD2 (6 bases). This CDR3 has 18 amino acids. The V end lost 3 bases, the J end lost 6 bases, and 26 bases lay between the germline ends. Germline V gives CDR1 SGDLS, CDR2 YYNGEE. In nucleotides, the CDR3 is TGTGCCAGCAGCGCGTCCCCTAGCGTCAGTTACAGTAGGGATACGCAGTATTTT. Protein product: CASSASPSVSYSRDTQYF.

The CDR3 spells CASSQIGLAGAADTQYF. The CDR3 DNA reads as TGTGCCAGCAGCCAGATAGGACTAGCGGGAGCCGCAGATACGCAGTATTTT. The gene calls are TRBV4-2 and TRBJ2-3; 13 positions match TRBD2. CDR3 size: 17 residues. The V segment lost 3 bases and the J segment 4 bases; nucleotides outside the gene matches: 7. Germline CDR1 is LGHNA and CDR2 is YNFKEQ.

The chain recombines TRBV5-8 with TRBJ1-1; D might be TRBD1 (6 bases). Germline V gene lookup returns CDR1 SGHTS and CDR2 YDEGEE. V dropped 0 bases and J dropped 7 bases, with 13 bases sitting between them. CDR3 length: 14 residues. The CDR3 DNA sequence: TGTGCCAGCAGCTTGGGCGACAGGAGAATTGAAGCTTTCTTT. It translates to CASSLGDRRIEAFF.

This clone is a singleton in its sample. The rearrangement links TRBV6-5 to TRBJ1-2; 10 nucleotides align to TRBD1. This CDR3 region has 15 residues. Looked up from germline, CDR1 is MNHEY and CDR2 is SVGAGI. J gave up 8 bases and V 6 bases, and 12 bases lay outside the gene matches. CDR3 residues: CASSPSDRGLGGYTF. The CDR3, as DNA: TGTGCCAGCAGCCCCAGCGACAGGGGGCTCGGCGGCTACACCTTC.

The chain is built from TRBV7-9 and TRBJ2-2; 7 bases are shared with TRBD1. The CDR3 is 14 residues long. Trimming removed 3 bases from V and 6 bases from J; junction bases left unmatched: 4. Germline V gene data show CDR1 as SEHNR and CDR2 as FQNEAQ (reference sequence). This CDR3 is CASSLVQGAGELFF. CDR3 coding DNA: TGTGCCAGCAGCTTGGTTCAGGGGGCCGGGGAGCTGTTTTTT.